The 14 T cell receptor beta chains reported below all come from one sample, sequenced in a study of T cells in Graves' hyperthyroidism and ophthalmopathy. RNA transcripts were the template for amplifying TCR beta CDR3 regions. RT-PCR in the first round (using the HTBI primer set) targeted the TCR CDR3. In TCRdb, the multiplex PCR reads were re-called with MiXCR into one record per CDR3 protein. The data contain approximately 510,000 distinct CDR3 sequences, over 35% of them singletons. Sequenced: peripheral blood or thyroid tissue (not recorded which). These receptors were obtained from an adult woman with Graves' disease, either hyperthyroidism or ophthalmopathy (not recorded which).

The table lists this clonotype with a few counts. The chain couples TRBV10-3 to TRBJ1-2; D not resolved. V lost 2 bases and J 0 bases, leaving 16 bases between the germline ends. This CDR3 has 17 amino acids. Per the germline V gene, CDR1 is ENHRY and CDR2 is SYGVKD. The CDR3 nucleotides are TGTGCCATCAGTGAGAGTTCCTATAGAAGAGCTAACTATGGCTACACCTTC. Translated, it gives CAISESSYRRANYGYTF.

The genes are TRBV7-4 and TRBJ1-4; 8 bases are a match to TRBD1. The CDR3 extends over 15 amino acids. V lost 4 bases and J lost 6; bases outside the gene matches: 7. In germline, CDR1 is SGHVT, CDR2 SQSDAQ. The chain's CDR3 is CASSSPDRADEKLFF. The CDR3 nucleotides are TGTGCCAGCAGCTCACCGGACAGGGCGGATGAAAAACTGTTTTTT.

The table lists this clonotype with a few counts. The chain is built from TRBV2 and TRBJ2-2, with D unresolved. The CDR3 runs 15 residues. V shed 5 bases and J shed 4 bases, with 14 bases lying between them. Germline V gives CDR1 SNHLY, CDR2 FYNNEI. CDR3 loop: CASSPEYSGTGELFF. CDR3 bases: TGTGCCAGCAGTCCCGAATACTCGGGCACCGGGGAGCTGTTTTTT.

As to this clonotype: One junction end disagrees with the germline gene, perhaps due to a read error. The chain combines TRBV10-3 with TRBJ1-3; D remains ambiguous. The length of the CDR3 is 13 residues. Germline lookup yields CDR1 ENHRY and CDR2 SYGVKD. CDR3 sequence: CAISEDSGNTIYF. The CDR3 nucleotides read TGTGCCATCAGTGAGGACTCTGGGAACACCATATATTTT.

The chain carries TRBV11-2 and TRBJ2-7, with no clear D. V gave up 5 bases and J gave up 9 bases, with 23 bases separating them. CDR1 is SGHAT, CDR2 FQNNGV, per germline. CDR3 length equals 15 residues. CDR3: CASSRRSQAAGLQYF. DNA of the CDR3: TGTGCCAGCAGCCGAAGGAGTCAGGCCGCCGGTTTGCAGTACTTC.

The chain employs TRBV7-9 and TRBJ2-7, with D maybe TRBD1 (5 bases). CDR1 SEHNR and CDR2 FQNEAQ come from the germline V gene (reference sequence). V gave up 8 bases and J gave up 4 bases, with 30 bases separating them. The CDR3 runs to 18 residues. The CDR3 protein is CASSPLQSKQAGVYEQYF. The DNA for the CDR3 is TGTGCCAGCTCACCATTACAGTCGAAACAGGCTGGGGTATACGAGCAGTACTTC.

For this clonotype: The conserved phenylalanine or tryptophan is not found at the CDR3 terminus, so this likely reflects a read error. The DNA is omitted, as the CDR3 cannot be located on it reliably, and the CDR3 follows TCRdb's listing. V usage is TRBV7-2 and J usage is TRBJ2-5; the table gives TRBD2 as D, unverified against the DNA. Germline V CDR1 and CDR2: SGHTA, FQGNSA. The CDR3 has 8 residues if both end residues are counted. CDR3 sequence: CASSFRGG.

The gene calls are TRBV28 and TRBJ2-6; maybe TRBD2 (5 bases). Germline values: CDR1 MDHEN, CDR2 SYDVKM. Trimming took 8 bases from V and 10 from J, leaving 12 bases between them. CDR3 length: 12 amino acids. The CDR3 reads CASSRGANVLTF. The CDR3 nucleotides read TGTGCCAGCTCCCGGGGAGCTAACGTCCTGACTTTC.

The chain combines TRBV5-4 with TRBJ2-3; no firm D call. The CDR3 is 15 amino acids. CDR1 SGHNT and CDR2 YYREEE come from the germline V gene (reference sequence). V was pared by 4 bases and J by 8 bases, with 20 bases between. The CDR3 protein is CASSPPGLHDGTQYF. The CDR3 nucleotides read TGTGCCAGCAGCCCCCCGGGCCTACACGACGGTACGCAGTATTTT.

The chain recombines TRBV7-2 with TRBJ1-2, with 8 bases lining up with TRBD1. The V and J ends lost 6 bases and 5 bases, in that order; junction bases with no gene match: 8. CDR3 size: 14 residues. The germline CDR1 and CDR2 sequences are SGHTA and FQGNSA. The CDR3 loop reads CASRDGQGFYGYTF. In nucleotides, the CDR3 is TGTGCCAGCAGAGATGGACAGGGTTTTTATGGCTACACCTTC.

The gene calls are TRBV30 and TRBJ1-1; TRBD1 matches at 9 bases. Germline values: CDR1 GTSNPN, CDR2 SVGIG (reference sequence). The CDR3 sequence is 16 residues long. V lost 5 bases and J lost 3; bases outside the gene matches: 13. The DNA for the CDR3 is TGTGCCTGGGGGACCACCAAACAGGGGGCGTACACTGAAGCTTTCTTT. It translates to CAWGTTKQGAYTEAFF. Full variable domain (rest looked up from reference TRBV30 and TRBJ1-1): SQTIHQWPATLVQPVGSPLSLECTVEGTSNPNLYWYRQAAGRGLQLLFYSVGIGQISSEVPQNLSASRPQDRQFILSSKKLLLSDSGFYLCAWGTTKQGAYTEAFFGQGTRLTVV.

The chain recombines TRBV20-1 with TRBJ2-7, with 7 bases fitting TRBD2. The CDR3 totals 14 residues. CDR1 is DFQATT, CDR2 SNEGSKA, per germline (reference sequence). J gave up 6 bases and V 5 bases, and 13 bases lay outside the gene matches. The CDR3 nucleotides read TGCAGTGCTGCTCAGCTAGCGGCAGGGTGCGAGCAGTACTTC. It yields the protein CSAAQLAAGCEQYF.

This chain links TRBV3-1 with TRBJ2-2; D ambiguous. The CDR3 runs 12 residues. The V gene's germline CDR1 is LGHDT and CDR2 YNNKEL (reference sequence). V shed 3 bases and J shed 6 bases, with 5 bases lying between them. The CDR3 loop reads CASSHQAGELFF. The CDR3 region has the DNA TGTGCCAGCAGCCACCAGGCCGGGGAGCTGTTTTTT.

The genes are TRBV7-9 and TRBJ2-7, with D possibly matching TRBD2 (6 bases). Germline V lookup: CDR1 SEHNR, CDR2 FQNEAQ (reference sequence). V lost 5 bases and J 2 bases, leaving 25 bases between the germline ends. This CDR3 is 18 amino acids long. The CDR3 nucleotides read TGTGCCAGCAGCCAAGCTCCATTGCAGGGCCCGGGAGCCTACGAGCAGTACTTC. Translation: CASSQAPLQGPGAYEQYF.